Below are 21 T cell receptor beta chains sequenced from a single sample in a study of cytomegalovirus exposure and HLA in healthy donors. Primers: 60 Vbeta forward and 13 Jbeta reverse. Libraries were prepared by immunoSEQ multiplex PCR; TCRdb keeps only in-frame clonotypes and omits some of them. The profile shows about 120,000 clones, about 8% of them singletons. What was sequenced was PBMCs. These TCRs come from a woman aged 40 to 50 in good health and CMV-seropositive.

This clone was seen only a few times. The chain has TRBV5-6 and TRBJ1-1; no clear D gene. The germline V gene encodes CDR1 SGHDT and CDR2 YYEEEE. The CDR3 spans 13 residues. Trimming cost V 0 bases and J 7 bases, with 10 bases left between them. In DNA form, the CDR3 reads TGTGCCAGCAGCTTGGGGGCCAACCGTGAAGCTTTCTTT. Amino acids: CASSLGANREAFF.

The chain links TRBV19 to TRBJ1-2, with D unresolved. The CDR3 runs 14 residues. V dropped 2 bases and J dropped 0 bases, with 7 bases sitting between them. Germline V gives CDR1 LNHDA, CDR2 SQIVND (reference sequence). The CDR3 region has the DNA TGTGCCAGTAGTATAAGGAGATCTAACTATGGCTACACCTTC. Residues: CASSIRRSNYGYTF.

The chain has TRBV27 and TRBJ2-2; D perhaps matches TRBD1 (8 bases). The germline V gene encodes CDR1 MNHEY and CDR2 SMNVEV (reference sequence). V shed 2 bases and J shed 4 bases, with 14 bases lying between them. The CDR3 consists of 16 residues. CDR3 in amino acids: CASSLGQGGFTGELFF. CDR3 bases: TGTGCCAGCAGTTTAGGACAGGGAGGGTTCACCGGGGAGCTGTTTTTT.

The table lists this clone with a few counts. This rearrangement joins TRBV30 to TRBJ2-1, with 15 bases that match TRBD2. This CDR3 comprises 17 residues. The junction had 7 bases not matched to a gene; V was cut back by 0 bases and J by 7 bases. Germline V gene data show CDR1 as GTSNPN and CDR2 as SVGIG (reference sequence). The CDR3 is CAWSVWRTSGGGNEQFF. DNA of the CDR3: TGTGCCTGGAGTGTCTGGCGGACTAGCGGGGGGGGTAATGAGCAGTTCTTC.

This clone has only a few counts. The CDR3 loop reads CASSLYGYGYTF. DNA of the CDR3: TGTGCCAGCAGTTTATACGGCTATGGCTACACCTTC. The chain has TRBV28 and TRBJ1-2; D is ambiguous. Looked up from germline, CDR1 is MDHEN and CDR2 is SYDVKM. The V and J ends lost 1 base and 4 bases respectively, with 4 bases between them. The CDR3 loop spans 12 amino acids.

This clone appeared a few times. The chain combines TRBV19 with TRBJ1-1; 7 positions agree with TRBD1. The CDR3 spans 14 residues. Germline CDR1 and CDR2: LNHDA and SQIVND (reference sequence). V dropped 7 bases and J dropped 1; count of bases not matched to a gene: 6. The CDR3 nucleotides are TGTGCCAGTATCAAGGACAGGACGAACACTGAAGCTTTCTTT. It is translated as CASIKDRTNTEAFF.

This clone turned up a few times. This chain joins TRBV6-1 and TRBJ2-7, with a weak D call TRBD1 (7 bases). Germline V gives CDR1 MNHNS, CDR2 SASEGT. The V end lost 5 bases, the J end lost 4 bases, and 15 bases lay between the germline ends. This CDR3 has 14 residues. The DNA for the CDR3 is TGTGCCAGCAGTCCCCAGACAGGGAGGTACGAGCAGTACTTC. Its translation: CASSPQTGRYEQYF.

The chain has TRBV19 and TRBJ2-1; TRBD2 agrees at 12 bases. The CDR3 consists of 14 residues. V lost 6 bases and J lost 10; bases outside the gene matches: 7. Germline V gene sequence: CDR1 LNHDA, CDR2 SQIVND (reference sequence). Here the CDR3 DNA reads TGTGCCAGTAGATGGACTAGCGGGGTGAAAGAGCAGTTCTTC. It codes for CASRWTSGVKEQFF.

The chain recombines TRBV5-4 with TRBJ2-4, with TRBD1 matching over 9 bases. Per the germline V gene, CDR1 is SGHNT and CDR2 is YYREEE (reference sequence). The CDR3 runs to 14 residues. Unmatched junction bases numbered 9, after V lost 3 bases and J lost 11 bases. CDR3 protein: CASSWGQGEGFQYF. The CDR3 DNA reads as TGTGCCAGCAGCTGGGGACAGGGTGAAGGGTTTCAGTACTTC.

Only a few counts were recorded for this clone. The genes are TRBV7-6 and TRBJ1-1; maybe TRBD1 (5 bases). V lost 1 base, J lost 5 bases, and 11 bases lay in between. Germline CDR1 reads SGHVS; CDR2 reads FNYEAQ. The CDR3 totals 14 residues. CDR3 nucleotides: TGTGCCAGCAGCTTAGAAGGGGCGTCGACTGAAGCTTTCTTT. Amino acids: CASSLEGASTEAFF.

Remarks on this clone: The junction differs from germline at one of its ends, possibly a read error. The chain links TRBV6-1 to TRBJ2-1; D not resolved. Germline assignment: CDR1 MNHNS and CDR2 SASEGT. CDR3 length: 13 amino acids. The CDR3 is CASSEGSHNDQFF. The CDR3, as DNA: TGTGCCAGCAGTGAAGGGTCACACAATGATCAGTTCTTC.

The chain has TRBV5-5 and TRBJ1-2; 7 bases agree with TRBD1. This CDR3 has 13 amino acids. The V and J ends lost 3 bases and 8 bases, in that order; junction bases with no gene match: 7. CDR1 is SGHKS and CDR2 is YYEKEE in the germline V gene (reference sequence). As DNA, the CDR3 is TGTGCCAGCAGCTCGACAGGGAGGCACGGCTACACCTTC. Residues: CASSSTGRHGYTF.

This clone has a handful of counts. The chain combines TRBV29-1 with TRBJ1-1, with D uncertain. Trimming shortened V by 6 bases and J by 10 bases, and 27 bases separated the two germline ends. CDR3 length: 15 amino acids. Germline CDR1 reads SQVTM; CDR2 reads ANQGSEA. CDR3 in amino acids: CSVATTNTPREPAFF. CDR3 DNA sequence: TGCAGCGTCGCCACAACGAACACTCCTCGGGAGCCAGCTTTCTTT. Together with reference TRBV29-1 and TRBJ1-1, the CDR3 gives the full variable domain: SAVISQKPSRDICQRGTSLTIQCQVDSQVTMMFWYRQQPGQSLTLIATANQGSEATYESGFVIDKFPISRPNLTFSTLTVSNMSPEDSSIYLCSVATTNTPREPAFFGQGTRLTVV.

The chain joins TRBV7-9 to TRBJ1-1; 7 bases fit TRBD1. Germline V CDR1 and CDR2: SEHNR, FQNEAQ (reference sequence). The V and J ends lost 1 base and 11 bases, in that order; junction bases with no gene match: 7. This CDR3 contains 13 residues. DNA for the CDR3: TGTGCCAGCAGCTTAGAAGGGGGCGCGCCTGCTTTCTTT. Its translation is CASSLEGGAPAFF.

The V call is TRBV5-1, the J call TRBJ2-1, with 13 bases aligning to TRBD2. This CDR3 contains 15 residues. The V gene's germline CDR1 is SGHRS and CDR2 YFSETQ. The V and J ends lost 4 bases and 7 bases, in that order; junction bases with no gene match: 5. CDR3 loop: CASSLLAGGFNEQFF. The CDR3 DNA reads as TGCGCCAGCAGCCTACTAGCGGGGGGGTTTAATGAGCAGTTCTTC.

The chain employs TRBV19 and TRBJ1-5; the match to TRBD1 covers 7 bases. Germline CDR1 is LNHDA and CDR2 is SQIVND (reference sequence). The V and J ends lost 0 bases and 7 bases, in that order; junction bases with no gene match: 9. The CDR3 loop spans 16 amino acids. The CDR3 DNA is TGTGCCAGTAGTATAGATCAGGACAGGCCCGCCCAGCCCCAGCATTTT. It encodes CASSIDQDRPAQPQHF.

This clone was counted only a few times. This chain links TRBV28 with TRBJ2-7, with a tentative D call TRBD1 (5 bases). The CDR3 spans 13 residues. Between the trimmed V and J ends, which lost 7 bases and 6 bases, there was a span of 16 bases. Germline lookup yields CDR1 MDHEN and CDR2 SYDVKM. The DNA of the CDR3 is TGTGCCAGCACCCCTAATTCAGGGATCGAGCAGTACTTC. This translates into CASTPNSGIEQYF.

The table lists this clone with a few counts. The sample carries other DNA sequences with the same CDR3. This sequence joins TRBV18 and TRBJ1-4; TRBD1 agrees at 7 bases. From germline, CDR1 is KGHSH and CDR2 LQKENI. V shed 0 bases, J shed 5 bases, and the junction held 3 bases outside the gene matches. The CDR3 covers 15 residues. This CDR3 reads CASSPPGRGNEKLFF. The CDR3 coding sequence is TGTGCCAGCTCACCACCGGGCAGGGGGAATGAAAAACTGTTTTTT.

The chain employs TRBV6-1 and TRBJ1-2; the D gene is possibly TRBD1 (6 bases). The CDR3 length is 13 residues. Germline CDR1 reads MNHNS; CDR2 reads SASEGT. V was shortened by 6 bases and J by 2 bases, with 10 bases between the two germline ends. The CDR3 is CASSRGGNYGYTF. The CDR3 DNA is TGTGCCAGCAGCAGAGGGGGAAACTATGGCTACACCTTC.

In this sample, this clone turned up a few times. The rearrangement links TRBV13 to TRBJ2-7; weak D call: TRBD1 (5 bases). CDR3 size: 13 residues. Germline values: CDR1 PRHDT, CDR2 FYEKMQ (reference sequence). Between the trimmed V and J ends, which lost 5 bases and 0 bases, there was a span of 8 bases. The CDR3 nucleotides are TGTGCCAGCAGCAGCAGGGCCTCCTACGAGCAGTACTTC. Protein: CASSSRASYEQYF.

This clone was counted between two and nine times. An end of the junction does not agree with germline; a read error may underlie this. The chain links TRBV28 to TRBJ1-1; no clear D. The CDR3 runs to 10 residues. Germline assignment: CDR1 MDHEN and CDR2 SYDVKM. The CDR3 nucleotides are TGTGCCAGCATGAACAGTGAAGCTTTCTTT. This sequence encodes CASMNSEAFF. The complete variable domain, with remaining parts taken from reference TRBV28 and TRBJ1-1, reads DVKVTQSSRYLVKRTGEKVFLECVQDMDHENMFWYRQDPGLGLRLIYFSYDVKMKEKGDIPEGYSVSREKKERFSLILESASTNQTSMYLCASMNSEAFFGQGTRLTVV.